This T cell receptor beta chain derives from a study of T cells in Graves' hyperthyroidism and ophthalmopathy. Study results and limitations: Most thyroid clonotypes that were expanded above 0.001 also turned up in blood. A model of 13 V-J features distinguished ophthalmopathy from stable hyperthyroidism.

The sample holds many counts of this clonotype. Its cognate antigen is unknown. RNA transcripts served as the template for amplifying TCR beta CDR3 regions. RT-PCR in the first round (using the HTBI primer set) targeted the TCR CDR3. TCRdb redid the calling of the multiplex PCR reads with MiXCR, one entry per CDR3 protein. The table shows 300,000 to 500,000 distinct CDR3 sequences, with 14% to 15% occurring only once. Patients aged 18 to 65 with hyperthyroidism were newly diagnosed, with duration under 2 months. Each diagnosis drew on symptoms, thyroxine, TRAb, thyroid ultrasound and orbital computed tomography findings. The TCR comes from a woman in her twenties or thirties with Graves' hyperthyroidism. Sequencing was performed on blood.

CDR3 protein: CASSTIWGNNEQFF. DNA of the CDR3: TGTGCCAGCAGTACAATCTGGGGGAACAATGAGCAGTTCTTC. The V call is TRBV12-3 or TRBV12-4, the J call TRBJ2-1, with D possibly called TRBD1 or TRBD2 (5 bases each). The V end was cut by 5 bases, the J end by 5 bases, with 13 bases between. There are 14 residues in the CDR3.